This T cell receptor (beta chain) is from a study of blood T cells in healthy people across ages. Study conclusions and caveats: Per-million-T-cell TCR beta diversity fell roughly linearly with age.

The V gene lost 7 bases and the J gene lost 3 bases, with 16 bases spanning the gap. The CDR3 extends over 15 amino acids. Germline CDR1 and CDR2: MNHEY and SMNVEV (reference sequence). Turning to this clonotype: Its antigen is unknown.

Combining a sample-barcoded 5' primer with a J-beta primer mix, a second PCR ran for about 6 to 11 cycles. TCRdb reprocessed the 5' RACE reads via MiXCR and lists one record per CDR3 protein. The sample includes 850,000 to 1,000,000 distinct CDR3 sequences, around 49% of them seen just once. The rearrangement joins TRBV27 to TRBJ2-1, with a weak D call TRBD2 (5 bases). Sequencing was performed on blood. The receptor comes from a man in his thirties or forties in good health. The DNA of the CDR3 is TGTGCCAGCAAATTGAACGGAGAGGGCTACAATGAGCAGTTCTTC. Translated: CASKLNGEGYNEQFF.